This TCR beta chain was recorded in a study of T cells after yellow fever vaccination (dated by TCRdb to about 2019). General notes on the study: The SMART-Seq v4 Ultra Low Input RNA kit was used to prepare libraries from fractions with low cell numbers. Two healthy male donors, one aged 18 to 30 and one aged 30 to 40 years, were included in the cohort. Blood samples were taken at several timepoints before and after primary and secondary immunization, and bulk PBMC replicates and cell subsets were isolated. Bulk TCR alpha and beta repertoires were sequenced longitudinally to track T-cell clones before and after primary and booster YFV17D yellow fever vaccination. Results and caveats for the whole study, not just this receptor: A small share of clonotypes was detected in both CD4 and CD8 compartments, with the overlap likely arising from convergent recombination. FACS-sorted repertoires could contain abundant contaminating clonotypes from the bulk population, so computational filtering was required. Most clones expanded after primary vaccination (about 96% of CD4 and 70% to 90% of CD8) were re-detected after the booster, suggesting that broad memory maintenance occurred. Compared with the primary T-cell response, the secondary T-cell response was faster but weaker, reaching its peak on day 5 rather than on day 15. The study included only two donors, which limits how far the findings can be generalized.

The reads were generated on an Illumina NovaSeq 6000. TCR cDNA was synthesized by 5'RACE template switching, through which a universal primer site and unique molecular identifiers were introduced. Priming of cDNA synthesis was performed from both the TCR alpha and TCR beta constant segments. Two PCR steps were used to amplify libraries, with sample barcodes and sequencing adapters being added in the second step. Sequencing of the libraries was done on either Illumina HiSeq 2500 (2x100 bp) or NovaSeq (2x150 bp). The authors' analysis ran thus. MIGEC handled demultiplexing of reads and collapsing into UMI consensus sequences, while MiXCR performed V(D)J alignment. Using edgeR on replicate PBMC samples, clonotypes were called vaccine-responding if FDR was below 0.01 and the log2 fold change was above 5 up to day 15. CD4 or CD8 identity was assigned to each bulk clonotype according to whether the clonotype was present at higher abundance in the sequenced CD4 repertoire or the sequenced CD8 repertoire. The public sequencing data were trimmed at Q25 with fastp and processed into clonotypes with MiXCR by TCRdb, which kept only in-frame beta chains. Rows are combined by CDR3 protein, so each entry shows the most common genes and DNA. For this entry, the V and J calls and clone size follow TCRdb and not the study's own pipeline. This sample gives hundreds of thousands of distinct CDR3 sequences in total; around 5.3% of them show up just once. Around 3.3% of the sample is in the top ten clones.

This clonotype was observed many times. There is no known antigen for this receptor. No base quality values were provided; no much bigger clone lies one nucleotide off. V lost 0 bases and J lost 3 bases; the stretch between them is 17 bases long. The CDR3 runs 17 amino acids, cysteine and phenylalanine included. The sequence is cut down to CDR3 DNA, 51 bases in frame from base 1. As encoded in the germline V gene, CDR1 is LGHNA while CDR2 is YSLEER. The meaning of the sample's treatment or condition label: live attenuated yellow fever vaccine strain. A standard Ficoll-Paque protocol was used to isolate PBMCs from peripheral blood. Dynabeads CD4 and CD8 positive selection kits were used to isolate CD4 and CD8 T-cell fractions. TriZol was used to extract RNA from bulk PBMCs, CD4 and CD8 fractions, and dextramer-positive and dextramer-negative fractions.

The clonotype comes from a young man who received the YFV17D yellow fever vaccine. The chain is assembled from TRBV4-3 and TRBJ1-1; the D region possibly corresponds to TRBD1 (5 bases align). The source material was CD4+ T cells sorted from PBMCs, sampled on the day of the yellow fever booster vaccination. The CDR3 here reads CASSQDLLRGLDTEAFF. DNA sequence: TGCGCCAGCAGCCAAGATCTCTTAAGGGGTTTGGACACTGAAGCTTTCTTT.